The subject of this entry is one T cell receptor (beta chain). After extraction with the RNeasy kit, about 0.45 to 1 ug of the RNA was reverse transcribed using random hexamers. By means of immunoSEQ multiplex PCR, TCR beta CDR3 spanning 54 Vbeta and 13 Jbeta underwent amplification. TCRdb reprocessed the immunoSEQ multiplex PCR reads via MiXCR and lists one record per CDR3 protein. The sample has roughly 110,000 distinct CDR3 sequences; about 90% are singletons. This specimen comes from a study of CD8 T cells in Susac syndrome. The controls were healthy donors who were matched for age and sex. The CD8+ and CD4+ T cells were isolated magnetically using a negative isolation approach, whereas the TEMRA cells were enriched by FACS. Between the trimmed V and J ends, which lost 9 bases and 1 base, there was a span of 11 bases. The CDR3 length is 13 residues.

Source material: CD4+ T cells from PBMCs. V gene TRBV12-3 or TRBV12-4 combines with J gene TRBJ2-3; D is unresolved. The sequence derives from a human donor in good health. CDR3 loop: CASQSRGTDTQYF. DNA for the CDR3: TGTGCCAGTCAGAGCCGGGGCACAGATACGCAGTATTTT.